Shown below are 9 T cell receptor beta chains from a single sample sequenced in a study of human T cells and chemical hapten exposure. TCRdb itself ran the RACE reads through MiXCR, one entry per CDR3 protein. The table records about 350,000 distinct CDR3 sequences, under 6.5% of them present only once. Indicated time point: patch test 2, 6 weeks after DPC sensitization. As to treatment: therapeutic diphenylcyclopropenone sensitization with weekly scalp DPC. This specimen was whole blood, taken in connection with sensitization to the hapten diphenylcyclopropenone (DPC). These receptors all stem from a woman aged 18-30 years with alopecia areata. Some clones in this sample may be carry-over from other donors' samples.

This clonotype has at least ten counts. CDR3 in amino acids: CASSYSPFYGYTF. In DNA form, the CDR3 reads TGTGCCAGCAGTTACTCCCCCTTCTATGGCTACACCTTC. The gene calls are TRBV6-5 and TRBJ1-2, with D unclear. The ends were cut back, 0 bases at V and 4 bases at J, with 6 bases in the middle. Germline CDR1 MNHEY, CDR2 SVGAGI. The CDR3 extends over 13 amino acids.

This clonotype was seen only a few times. The chain employs TRBV10-3 and TRBJ1-6; possibly TRBD1 for D (6 bases). Germline V lookup: CDR1 ENHRY, CDR2 SYGVKD. The CDR3 is 18 amino acids. V was shortened by 8 bases and J by 10 bases, with 30 bases between the two germline ends. CDR3: CAIGSLPPRGGAGSPLHF. The CDR3 DNA is TGTGCCATCGGAAGCCTCCCTCCGAGGGGGGGCGCGGGCTCACCCCTCCACTTT.

The V and J genes are TRBV24-1 and TRBJ2-1; 7 bases match TRBD2. Germline CDR1 reads KGHDR; CDR2 reads SFDVKD. With 4 bases clipped from V and 8 bases from J, the junction kept 4 bases outside the gene matches. The CDR3 is 13 amino acids. The chain's CDR3 is CATSEWGGDEQFF. The CDR3, as DNA: TGTGCCACCAGTGAGTGGGGGGGGGATGAGCAGTTCTTC.

This clonotype was found many times. The chain recombines TRBV5-1 with TRBJ1-6, with D perhaps matching TRBD1 (5 bases). This CDR3 is built from 14 residues. Trimming stripped 2 bases from V and 10 bases from J, with 13 bases between. CDR1 is SGHRS, CDR2 YFSETQ, per germline. The chain's CDR3 is CASSLPGQGSPLHF. The CDR3 coding sequence is TGCGCCAGCAGCTTACCCGGACAAGGCTCACCCCTCCACTTT.

This clonotype was seen only a few times. The chain carries TRBV2 and TRBJ2-3; D is unresolved. Trimming left V 6 bases short and J 5 bases short, with 18 bases between. The length of the CDR3 is 15 residues. Germline V gene lookup returns CDR1 SNHLY and CDR2 FYNNEI. Here the CDR3 DNA reads TGTGCCAGCAGCAAACTACCAGGATCCGGAGATACGCAGTATTTT. Amino acid sequence: CASSKLPGSGDTQYF.

This clonotype was counted a few times. The chain has TRBV20-1 and TRBJ2-7; TRBD1 aligns across 7 bases. This CDR3 spans 12 amino acids. Per germline, CDR1 DFQATT and CDR2 SNEGSKA (reference sequence). Trimming cost V 7 bases and J 3 bases; bases outside gene matches: 6. CDR3 DNA: TGCAGTGGAGGCCAGGGGGACTACGAGCAGTACTTC. Translation gives CSGGQGDYEQYF.

This clonotype has ten or more counts. The CDR3 reads CSVEDDSFNEKLFF. CDR3 coding DNA: TGCAGCGTTGAAGATGACAGCTTTAATGAAAAACTGTTTTTT. The V call is TRBV29-1, the J call TRBJ1-4, with D tentatively TRBD1 (5 bases). The CDR3 has 14 residues. In germline, CDR1 is SQVTM, CDR2 ANQGSEA. Trimming pared 0 bases from V and 4 bases from J, leaving 9 bases between.

This clonotype was detected ten times or more. The chain carries TRBV4-3 and TRBJ1-1; D is unresolved. The CDR3 loop spans 14 amino acids. Germline V gives CDR1 LGHNA, CDR2 YSLEER. V was cut by 0 bases and J by 4 bases, with 9 bases left in between. CDR3 nucleotides: TGCGCCAGCAGCCAAGATAATGTTGGCACTGAAGCTTTCTTT. Translated: CASSQDNVGTEAFF.

This clonotype was seen a few times. The chain combines TRBV4-3 with TRBJ2-4, with 8 bases fitting TRBD2. Germline V gene data show CDR1 as LGHNA and CDR2 as YSLEER. The CDR3 spans 16 residues. V dropped 3 bases and J dropped 7; count of bases not matched to a gene: 11. The CDR3, as DNA: TGCGCCAGCAGCCAGGACCGGGGGGGCCGTCACAACATTCAGTACTTC. Translation: CASSQDRGGRHNIQYF.